This note documents a single T cell receptor beta chain sequence. As yet, its antigen is unknown. The V gene's germline CDR1 is LNHNV and CDR2 YYDKDF (reference sequence). The CDR3 is 16 amino acids. Trimming removed 5 bases from V and 6 bases from J; junction bases left unmatched: 12. The data are from a study of cytomegalovirus exposure and HLA in healthy donors. Study-level points and caveats: Earlier analysis yielded a pattern in which most TCR beta V segments were productive about 90% or about 30% of the time. By HLA locus, TCR association rates varied in a later analysis, with DRB1 showing the most and HLA-C the fewest.

PCR was performed using 60 Vbeta and 13 Jbeta primers. Produced via immunoSEQ multiplex PCR; TCRdb's table is partial and in-frame only. The sample contains about 55,000 clones, over 55% of which appear only once. Each donor's status was that of a healthy bone marrow donor. Sequenced sample: PBMCs. The chain combines TRBV15 with TRBJ1-4; 7 positions agree with TRBD1. This clonotype originated in a middle-aged man in good health and CMV-seropositive. DNA for the CDR3: TGTGCCACCAGCCGACGACAGGGAGTAAGTGATGAAAAACTGTTTTTT. As protein: CATSRRQGVSDEKLFF.